The entry that follows covers one T cell receptor beta chain sequence. Its antigen has not been determined. Early differentiated memory cells that were CCR7+ PD-1+ TIGIT+ and had dysfunctional, exhausted-like traits were classified as progenitor exhausted-like memory CD8+ T cells (TPEX). Density gradient separation was used to isolate peripheral blood mononuclear cells from healthy donor buffy coats. Negative magnetic separation using EasySep or MojoSort CD8+ T cell isolation kits was how the study enriched total CD8+ T cells. An RNeasy Mini Kit was used to extract total RNA from duplicate vials of 150,000 sorted CD8+ T cells per subset. The PBMCs were used fresh or after being cryopreserved in fetal bovine serum with about 10% DMSO. CD8+ T cell subsets were sorted to purity by fluorescence-activated cell sorting on a FACSAria III. The sample is drawn from a study of human CD8 memory T cell subsets (dated by TCRdb to 2020 to 2022). Turning to the overall study: The clonal relationships among stem-like (TSTEM), progenitor exhausted-like (TPEX) and effector memory CD8+ T cell subsets were assessed by comparing the TCRbeta repertoires of these subsets. TCRbeta repertoires were obtained from TSTEM, TPEX and effector memory subsets contributed by each of roughly six donors. Study-level results and caveats: Based on Chao1 estimates, TSTEM subsets appeared to have greater repertoire diversity than TPEX subsets, which could potentially reflect a broader range of specificities. Sequencing was limited to TCRbeta chains, and the repertoire comparisons were based on 5 or 6 donors analyzed with paired t-tests and Bonferroni correction. Both stem-like subsets shared clonotypes with effector memory cells, but TSTEM and TPEX repertoires overlapped minimally, suggesting distinct antigen spectra. Normalized Shannon-Wiener diversity was similarly high in the TSTEM and TPEX subsets, while the effector memory subsets were comparatively less diverse.

Data came from a NextSeq 550. A Human TCR Profiling Kit was used to prepare UMI-labeled 5' RACE TCRbeta libraries. Every TCRbeta library was prepared in parallel with an identical number of PCR cycles. As for the original processing: Between 3,000 and 18,000 functional CDR3beta clonotypes were contained in each TCRbeta library. MIGEC 1.2.9 handled UMI extraction and consensus assembly, with a minimum of three reads required per UMI. In-frame CDR3beta repertoires were extracted with MiXCR 3.0.3. Each sample was downsampled to 42,000 randomly selected UMIs before diversity metrics were calculated in VDJtools 1.2.1. Repertoire overlap metrics D, R and F2 were calculated in VDJtools for the top 3,000 clones of each sample pair. TCRdb reprocessed the raw reads; every CDR3 protein sequence is a single record, and DNA is not supplied. Clone size and V and J calls follow TCRdb, not the original study. The sample table includes approximately 6,200 distinct CDR3 sequences. Jointly, the top ten make up 15% to 20% of the sample.

The sequenced sample was CD8+ T cells from PBMCs. This TCR was sampled from a human donor in good health.

The CDR3 here reads CASSSFRTGPGQETQYF. This receptor chain uses TRBV11-2 and TRBJ2-5; TCRdb gives TRBD1 as the D gene, but with no DNA this cannot be confirmed. The germline V gene encodes CDR1 SGHAT and CDR2 FQNNGV. The CDR3 sequence holds 17 residues, the cysteine and phenylalanine included. The entry carries no DNA sequence.